The entry below describes one T cell receptor beta chain. Its antigen is currently unknown. This sample stems from a study of T cells in Graves' hyperthyroidism and ophthalmopathy. General observations from the study: Most thyroid clonotypes expanded above 0.001 appeared in blood too. Separating ophthalmopathy from stable hyperthyroidism was achieved by a 13 V-J model.

Germline CDR1 and CDR2: LNHDA and SQIVND (reference sequence). CDR3 length: 12 residues. Trimming cost V 8 bases and J 6 bases, with 14 bases left between them. RNA transcripts gave rise to amplified TCR beta CDR3 regions. TCR CDR3 regions were first amplified by RT-PCR with HTBI primers. TCRdb reprocessed the multiplex PCR reads with MiXCR, giving one entry per CDR3 protein. The sample comprises around 600,000 distinct CDR3 sequences, more than 12% of which are singletons, and 9.5% to 15% rests with the top ten. The receptor comes from a woman between 45 and 65 years old with Graves' ophthalmopathy. Input material: blood. V and J are TRBV19 and TRBJ2-7, with D unresolved. The CDR3 DNA reads TGTGCCAGTTCTCACCCGGATGGCGAGCAGTACTTC. It is translated as CASSHPDGEQYF.